What follows is one T cell receptor (beta chain) and its context. No antigen is known for it. This sample was included in a study of cytomegalovirus exposure and HLA in healthy donors. It was with 60 Vbeta and 13 Jbeta primers that the PCR ran. Generated by immunoSEQ multiplex PCR, the TCRdb table keeps only in-frame clones and is missing some. This table holds 77,000 or so clones, approximately 71% found once. CDR1 is SGHDT, CDR2 YYEEEE, per germline. The junction had 6 bases not matched to a gene; V was cut back by 2 bases and J by 2 bases. The CDR3 covers 15 residues. Whole-study findings and limits: Several of the most significant clusters appeared linked to common viral pathogens, based on a later analysis.

The J gene is TRBJ2-7, the V gene TRBV5-6, with TRBD1 matching 8 bases. Sequencing input: PBMCs. The clonotype originates from a woman between 35 and 50 years old in good health and CMV-seronegative. CDR3 sequence: CASSLGQGETYEQYF. CDR3 in DNA: TGTGCCAGCAGCTTAGGACAGGGTGAGACCTACGAGCAGTACTTC.